This T cell receptor beta chain derives from a study of human T cells and chemical hapten exposure. Germline lookup yields CDR1 SGHAT and CDR2 FQNNGV. V was clipped by 4 bases and J by 0 bases, with 19 bases between them. The CDR3 has 19 amino acids. TCRdb reanalysed the RACE reads using MiXCR and keeps one entry per CDR3 protein. Of 150,000 to 200,000 distinct CDR3 sequences in the sample, 20% to 25% were seen once. Noted time point: patch test 1, 2 weeks after DPC sensitization. Treatment described: therapeutic diphenylcyclopropenone sensitization with weekly scalp DPC. This clonotype was recorded a few times.

This material consisted of whole blood, taken in connection with sensitization to the hapten diphenylcyclopropenone (DPC). This TCR was sampled from a woman aged 50 to 65 with alopecia areata. Some clones in this sample may be carry-over from other donors' samples. This chain connects TRBV11-2 to TRBJ2-6; the D call may be TRBD1 or TRBD2 (5 bases each). The CDR3 nucleotides are TGTGCCAGCAGCTCCTTCTCTGGGACCGCGAGCTCTGGGGCCAACGTCCTGACTTTC. Amino acid sequence: CASSSFSGTASSGANVLTF.